The 13 T cell receptor beta chains below come from one sample, sequenced in a study of CD8+ T cells in alopecia areata. In each case, RNA was isolated and then reverse transcribed into cDNA as the sequencing template. TCRdb keeps only in-frame clones here, not all; method: immunoSEQ multiplex PCR. The top ten clones hold more than 0.4% of a sample with hundreds of thousands of clones, more than 30% of them seen once. The treatment here: oral pan-JAK inhibitor, 5-10 mg twice daily. The starting material was CD4+ T cells sorted from blood, obtained around week 34, from a patient treated with tofacitinib. The origin of the receptors is a human donor with alopecia areata.

This chain links TRBV29-1 with TRBJ1-2, with no clear D. The CDR3 spans 12 residues. Germline CDR1 reads SQVTM; CDR2 reads ANQGSEA. Trimming left V 3 bases short and J 0 bases short, with 5 bases between. DNA of the CDR3: TGCAGCGTTGATTTTGCTAACTATGGCTACACCTTC. Translated, it gives CSVDFANYGYTF.

About this clone: Germline is not matched at one junction end, which may reflect a read error. This sequence joins TRBV7-7 and TRBJ2-5, with TRBD1 matching over 9 bases. The V gene's germline CDR1 is SSHAT and CDR2 FNYEAQ (reference sequence). This CDR3 has 13 residues. For the CDR3, the DNA is TGTGCTAGCAGCCCCGGGACAGGGGAGACCCAGTACTTC. It codes for CASSPGTGETQYF.

This clone was picked up many times. The chain has TRBV10-3 and TRBJ2-1; D is possibly TRBD2 (8 bases). This CDR3 has 14 amino acids. Germline CDR1 and CDR2: ENHRY and SYGVKD. Trimming removed 8 bases from V and 5 bases from J, with 16 bases in between. In nucleotides, the CDR3 is TGTGCCATCGTAGCGGGACAGCATGACAATGAGCAGTTCTTC. Its translation is CAIVAGQHDNEQFF.

In its sample, this clone was seen a few times. The V call is TRBV18, the J call TRBJ2-7, with no clear D. The germline CDR1 and CDR2 sequences are KGHSH and LQKENI. There are 13 residues in the CDR3. Trimming left V 0 bases short and J 6 bases short, with 9 bases between. CDR3 loop: CASSPPSVPEQYF. The CDR3 DNA reads TGTGCCAGCTCACCACCGTCGGTCCCCGAGCAGTACTTC.

The chain recombines TRBV11-2 with TRBJ2-5; 10 bases agree with TRBD2. This CDR3 spans 12 amino acids. Germline-derived CDR1 and CDR2 are SGHAT and FQNNGV. V lost 5 bases to trimming and J lost 13 bases; unmatched junction nucleotides: 7. For the CDR3, the DNA is TGTGCCAGCAGCGGCATAGCGGGAGGCTCGTACTTC. Its protein product is CASSGIAGGSYF.

The chain uses TRBV5-6 and TRBJ1-1; no firm D call. CDR3 length: 15 amino acids. Germline V gives CDR1 SGHDT, CDR2 YYEEEE. Trimming cost V 2 bases and J 0 bases, with 11 bases left between them. This CDR3 is CASSFTASVNTEAFF. The CDR3 nucleotides are TGTGCCAGCAGCTTCACGGCCAGCGTGAACACTGAAGCTTTCTTT.

The chain has TRBV2 and TRBJ2-1; 13 bases agree with TRBD2. This CDR3 spans 18 amino acids. J lost 4 bases, V lost 6 bases, and 12 bases had no gene match. Per the germline V gene, CDR1 is SNHLY and CDR2 is FYNNEI. This chain's CDR3 is CASRGTSGVTPWYNEQFF. CDR3 bases: TGTGCCAGCAGGGGGACTAGCGGGGTCACCCCCTGGTACAATGAGCAGTTCTTC. The entire variable domain, with the rest obtained from reference TRBV2 and TRBJ2-1, is as follows: EPEVTQTPSHQVTQMGQEVILRCVPISNHLYFYWYRQILGQKVEFLVSFYNNEISEKSEIFDDQFSVERPDGSNFTLKIRSTKLEDSAMYFCASRGTSGVTPWYNEQFFGPGTRLTVL.

This clone was detected only a few times. The chain links TRBV7-2 to TRBJ1-4; no definite D call. This CDR3 is built from 14 residues. From germline, CDR1 is SGHTA and CDR2 FQGNSA. V was pared by 1 base and J by 7 bases, with 10 bases between. CDR3 DNA sequence: TGTGCCAGCAGCTTAGTTCTTGATAGTGAAAAACTGTTTTTT. It yields the protein CASSLVLDSEKLFF.

This clone was picked up a small number of times. The CDR3 here is CAWSFGSKKAFF. The CDR3 DNA reads TGTGCCTGGAGCTTCGGGTCCAAGAAAGCTTTCTTT. The gene calls are TRBV30 and TRBJ1-1; D is uncertain. Germline lookup yields CDR1 GTSNPN and CDR2 SVGIG (reference sequence). The CDR3 runs to 12 residues. Deletions cut 3 bases from V and 9 bases from J, with 14 bases between.

This clone was counted a few times. CDR3 nucleotides: TGCGCCAGCAGCTCTCCGGGGGGAGGGACCAACGAGCAGTACTTC. As protein: CASSSPGGGTNEQYF. The rearrangement joins TRBV5-1 to TRBJ2-7; 7 positions match TRBD2. The CDR3 loop spans 15 amino acids. The junction had 11 bases not matched to a gene; V was cut back by 3 bases and J by 5 bases. CDR1 is SGHRS and CDR2 is YFSETQ in the germline V gene. Drawing the rest from reference TRBV5-1 and TRBJ2-7, the complete variable domain is KAGVTQTPRYLIKTRGQQVTLSCSPISGHRSVSWYQQTPGQGLQFLFEYFSETQRNKGNFPGRFSGRQFSNSRSEMNVSTLELGDSALYLCASSSPGGGTNEQYFGPGTRLTVT.

This clone was detected only a few times. CDR3 amino acids: CASSYPAGGYEQFF. The DNA for the CDR3 is TGTGCCAGTAGTTACCCGGCAGGGGGCTACGAGCAGTTCTTC. The J gene is TRBJ2-1, the V gene TRBV19; 8 bases agree with TRBD1. This CDR3 spans 14 amino acids. Germline CDR1 LNHDA, CDR2 SQIVND (reference sequence). V dropped 5 bases and J dropped 10; count of bases not matched to a gene: 10.

This chain joins TRBV7-2 and TRBJ2-1, with D hard to call. Germline assignment: CDR1 SGHTA and CDR2 FQGNSA. Trimming took 0 bases from V and 6 from J, leaving 9 bases between them. The CDR3 contains 14 residues. The DNA for the CDR3 is TGTGCCAGCAGCTTAGCGAATTCAGCCAATGAGCAGTTCTTC. Encoded protein: CASSLANSANEQFF.

The J gene is TRBJ2-3, the V gene TRBV6-1, with D possibly matching TRBD2 (5 bases). The length of the CDR3 is 15 residues. V shed 1 base and J shed 2 bases, with 10 bases lying between them. The germline V gene encodes CDR1 MNHNS and CDR2 SASEGT. The CDR3 reads CASSEVGGYTDTQYF. The CDR3 DNA sequence: TGTGCCAGCAGTGAAGTCGGCGGGTACACAGATACGCAGTATTTT.